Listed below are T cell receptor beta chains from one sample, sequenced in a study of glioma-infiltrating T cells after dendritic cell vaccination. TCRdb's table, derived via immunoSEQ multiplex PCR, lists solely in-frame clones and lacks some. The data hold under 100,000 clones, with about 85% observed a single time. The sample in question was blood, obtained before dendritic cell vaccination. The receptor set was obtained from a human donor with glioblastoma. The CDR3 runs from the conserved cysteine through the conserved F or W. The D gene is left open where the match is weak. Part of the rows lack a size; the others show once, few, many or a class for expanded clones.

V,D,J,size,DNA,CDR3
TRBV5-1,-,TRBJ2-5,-,TGCGCCAGCAGCTCCCTTCCCGACAGTACCCAGTACTTC,CASSSLPDSTQYF
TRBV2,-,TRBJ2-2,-,TGTGCCAGCAATTACGAGGACTATCCCACCGGGGAGCTGTTTTTT,CASNYEDYPTGELFF
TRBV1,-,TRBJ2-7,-,TGCACCAGCAGCCTGCGGGACCCACCCTCCAAGCAGTACTTC,CTSSLRDPPSKQYF
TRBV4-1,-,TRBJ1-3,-,TGCGCCAGCAGCGCCAGGGCTAGCTCTGGAAACACCATATATTTT,CASSARASSGNTIYF
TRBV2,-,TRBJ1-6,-,TGTGCCAGCAGTGTCTTGAGCAATTCACCCCTCCACTTT,CASSVLSNSPLHF
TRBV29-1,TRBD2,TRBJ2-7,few,TGCAGCGTCTTCCTACGACAGGGCGGGCTTTTTAGCGGGAGGGGGGGCGAGCAGTACTTC,CSVFLRQGGLFSGRGGEQYF
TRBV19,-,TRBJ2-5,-,TGTGCCAGTCAACAGATCGGCCAAGAGACCCAGTACTTC,CASQQIGQETQYF
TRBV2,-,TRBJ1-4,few,TGTGCCAGCAGTGAGTTGCAGGGGTTGGGCGAAAAACTGTTTTTT,CASSELQGLGEKLFF
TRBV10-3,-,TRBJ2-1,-,TGTGCCATCAGTGATACCCAACGGAATGAGCAGTTCTTC,CAISDTQRNEQFF
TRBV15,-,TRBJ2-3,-,TGTGCCACCAGCAGAGATCTGCTAGGCACCCTTGTCCCAGATACGCAGTATTTT,CATSRDLLGTLVPDTQYF
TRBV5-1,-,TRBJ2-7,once,TGCGCCAGCAGCCCCGGACACCAGAGCTCCTACGAGCAGTACTTC,CASSPGHQSSYEQYF
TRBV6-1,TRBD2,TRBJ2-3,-,TGTGCCAGCAGCCGACTAGCGGGAACGTATTTT,CASSRLAGTYF
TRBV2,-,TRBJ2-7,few,TGTGCCAGCAGGCCGACAGAGAGCTCCTACGAGCAGTACTTC,CASRPTESSYEQYF
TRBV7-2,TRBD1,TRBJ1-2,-,TGTGCCAGCAGCTCACAGGGGTTCTATGGCTACACCTTC,CASSSQGFYGYTF
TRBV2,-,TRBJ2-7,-,TGTGCCAGCAGTCGCCTATACGAGCAGTACTTC,CASSRLYEQYF
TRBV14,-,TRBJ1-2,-,TGTGCCAGCAGCCAAGCGGCTTCCGGGGTTCATGGCTACACCTTC,CASSQAASGVHGYTF
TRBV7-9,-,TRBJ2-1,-,TGTGCCAGCAGCCGAATGGACAAACAACTTGAGGGGGACCCCAGTGAGCAGTTCTTC,CASSRMDKQLEGDPSEQFF
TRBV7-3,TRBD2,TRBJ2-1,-,TGTGCCAGCAGCTTAGCGGGAGGGCCTGTGAACAATGAGCAGTTCTTC,CASSLAGGPVNNEQFF
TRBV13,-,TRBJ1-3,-,TGTGCCAGCAGCTTACGACAGGCACGAAACACCATATATTTT,CASSLRQARNTIYF
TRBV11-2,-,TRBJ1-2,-,TGTGCCAGCAGCTTAGGCGTCCGTTATGGCTACACCTTC,CASSLGVRYGYTF
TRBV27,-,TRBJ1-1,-,TGTGCCAGCGCTATGAACACTGAAGCTTTCTTT,CASAMNTEAFF
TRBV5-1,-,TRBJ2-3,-,TGCGCCAGCAGCTCGTTGGGGGGGGCGGAAGATACGCAGTATTTT,CASSSLGGAEDTQYF
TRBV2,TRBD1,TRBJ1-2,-,TGTGCCAGCAGCGGGACAGAGTCTACTAACTATGGCTACACCTTC,CASSGTESTNYGYTF
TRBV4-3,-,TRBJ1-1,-,TGCGCCAGCAGCCGACAGAACTCGGACACTGAAGCTTTCTTT,CASSRQNSDTEAFF
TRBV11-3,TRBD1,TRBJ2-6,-,TGTGCCAGCAGCCTATATGGACAGGGGGCCTCTGGGGCCAACGTCCTGACTTTC,CASSLYGQGASGANVLTF
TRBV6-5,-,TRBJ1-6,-,TGTGCCAGCAGTCCACATCAAGATTCACCCCTCCACTTT,CASSPHQDSPLHF
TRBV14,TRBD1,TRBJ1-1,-,TGTGCCAGCAGCCAACGACAGGGCTCGTTAAACACTGAAGCTTTCTTT,CASSQRQGSLNTEAFF
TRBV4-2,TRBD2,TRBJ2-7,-,TGTGCCAGCAGCTACCTGTCCAGCGGGGGGACCTACGAGCAGTACTTC,CASSYLSSGGTYEQYF
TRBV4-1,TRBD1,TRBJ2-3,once,TGCGCCAGCAGCCAGGAAGGACAGGGGGTTGATACGCAGTATTTT,CASSQEGQGVDTQYF
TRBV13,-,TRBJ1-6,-,TGTGCCAGCAGCTTAAGATTGGGGGGAACTTCGGGAACCTATAATTCACCCCTCCACTTT,CASSLRLGGTSGTYNSPLHF
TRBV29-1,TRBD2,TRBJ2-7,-,TGCAGCGTTGATGGTAGCGGGCCGTACGAGCAGTACTTC,CSVDGSGPYEQYF
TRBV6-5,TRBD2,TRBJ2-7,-,TGTGCCAGCAGTTTATCTAGCGGGACCCCCTACGAGCAGTACTTC,CASSLSSGTPYEQYF
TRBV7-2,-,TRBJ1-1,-,TGTGCCAGCACCTTGCTAGGGGTCATGAACACTGAAGCTTTCTTT,CASTLLGVMNTEAFF
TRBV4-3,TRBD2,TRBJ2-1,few,TGCGCCAGCAGCCAAGCTTCTAGCGGGAGGAGCTCCTACAATGAGCAGTTCTTC,CASSQASSGRSSYNEQFF
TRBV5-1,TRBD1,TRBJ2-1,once,TGCGCCAGCAGCTTGGAAGGACAGGGGGCCTACAATGAGCAGTTCTTC,CASSLEGQGAYNEQFF
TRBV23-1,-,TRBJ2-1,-,TGCGCCAGCAGTCAATCGGGAGTTGACAATGAGCAGTTCTTC,CASSQSGVDNEQFF
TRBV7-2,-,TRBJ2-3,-,TGTGCCAGCAGCTTAGGTCGGGGGGATACGCAGTATTTT,CASSLGRGDTQYF
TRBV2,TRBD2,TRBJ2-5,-,TGTGCCAGCAGTTCGGGACTAGCGGGGGGTCAAGAGACCCAGTACTTC,CASSSGLAGGQETQYF
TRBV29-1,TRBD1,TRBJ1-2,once,TGCAGCGCCACAGGGGCGGCTGGCTACACCTTC,CSATGAAGYTF
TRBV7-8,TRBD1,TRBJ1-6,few,TGTGCCAGCACCCCGATACCCCTGCGACAGGGAGATCCCTATAATTCACCCCTCCACTTT,CASTPIPLRQGDPYNSPLHF
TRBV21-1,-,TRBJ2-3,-,TGTGCCAGCAGCACGACTAGCGGGAGGGCCGCGGATACGCAGTATTTT,CASSTTSGRAADTQYF
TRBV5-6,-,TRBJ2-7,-,TGTGCCAGCAGCTTTAGGAGCATCGGCGAGCAGTACTTC,CASSFRSIGEQYF
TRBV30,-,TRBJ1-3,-,TGTGCCTGGATCAGGCTGAACTCTGGAAACACCATATATTTT,CAWIRLNSGNTIYF
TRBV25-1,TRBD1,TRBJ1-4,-,TGTGCCAGCAGTAGGGACAGGGGATACGAAAAACTGTTTTTT,CASSRDRGYEKLFF
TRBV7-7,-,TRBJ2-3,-,TGTGCTAGCAGCTTAGGTCCTAGCAGCACAGATACGCAGTATTTT,CASSLGPSSTDTQYF
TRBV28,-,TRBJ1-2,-,TGTGCCAGCACCCCGGACAGCTATGGCTACACCTTC,CASTPDSYGYTF
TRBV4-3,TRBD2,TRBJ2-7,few,TGCGCCAGCAGCCAAGAAGTGGGACTAGCTGGCTACGAGCAGTACTTC,CASSQEVGLAGYEQYF
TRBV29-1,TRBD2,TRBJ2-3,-,TGCAGCGTTGAAGATGGGCTAGCGGGAGGGGCAGATACGCAGTATTTT,CSVEDGLAGGADTQYF
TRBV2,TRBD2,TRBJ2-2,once,TGTGCCAGCACAATGGGACTACCTCGGGCCGGGGAGCTGTTTTTT,CASTMGLPRAGELFF
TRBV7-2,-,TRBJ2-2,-,TGTGCCAGCAGCCCGATGGGTGCGGTCACCGGGGAGCTGTTTTTT,CASSPMGAVTGELFF
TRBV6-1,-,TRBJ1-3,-,TGTGCCAGCAGTGTCCTCCCCGGGATTTCTGGAAACACCATATATTTT,CASSVLPGISGNTIYF
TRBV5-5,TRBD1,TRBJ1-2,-,TGTGCCAGCAGCTTTGGACAGGGGTATGGCTACACCTTC,CASSFGQGYGYTF
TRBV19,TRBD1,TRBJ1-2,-,TGTGCCAGTAGTTGGACAGGCAACTATGGCTACACCTTC,CASSWTGNYGYTF
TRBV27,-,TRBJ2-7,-,TGTGCCAGCAGTTTATCGATTTCCGGGTCCTACGAGCAGTACTTC,CASSLSISGSYEQYF